The 30 T cell receptor beta chains below all came from one sample that was sequenced in a study of graft-versus-host responses after intestinal transplantation. Antigen specificity for these receptors is unknown. TCRdb's table, derived via immunoSEQ multiplex PCR, lists solely in-frame clones and lacks some. The sample holds about 90,000 clones, over 85% seen once. The sample in question was unstimulated CD4+ T cells sorted from spleen or lymph node cells, obtained before intestinal transplant. All receptors come from a human donor who received an intestinal transplant.

The chain joins TRBV25-1 to TRBJ1-4; perhaps TRBD1 as D (5 bases). V was cut by 4 bases and J by 8 bases, with 17 bases left in between. The CDR3 consists of 15 residues. CDR1 is MGHDK and CDR2 is SYGVNS in the germline V gene. The CDR3 DNA reads as TGTGCCAGCAGTGCCCGGGGACCCTTGGAGGAAAAACTGTTTTTT. It encodes CASSARGPLEEKLFF. The whole variable domain, remainder taken from reference TRBV25-1 and TRBJ1-4, is EADIYQTPRYLVIGTGKKITLECSQTMGHDKMYWYQQDPGMELHLIHYSYGVNSTEKGDLSSESTVSRIRTEHFPLTLESARPSHTSQYLCASSARGPLEEKLFFGSGTQLSVL.

The rearrangement links TRBV20-1 to TRBJ1-1; D is possibly TRBD1 (5 bases). In germline, CDR1 is DFQATT, CDR2 SNEGSKA (reference sequence). The CDR3 consists of 11 residues. V was shortened by 5 bases and J by 11 bases, with 15 bases between the two germline ends. The CDR3 spells CSAPRTWGAFF. Here the CDR3 DNA reads TGCAGTGCTCCAAGGACTTGGGGGGCTTTCTTT.

This clone has only one observation. This chain uses TRBV19 with TRBJ1-2; 7 nucleotides agree with TRBD1. V shed 6 bases, J shed 5 bases, and the junction held 6 bases outside the gene matches. The CDR3 loop spans 13 amino acids. CDR1 LNHDA and CDR2 SQIVND come from the germline V gene (reference sequence). The CDR3 here is CASRPGTVYGYTF. In DNA form, the CDR3 reads TGTGCCAGTAGGCCCGGGACAGTTTATGGCTACACCTTC.

The chain carries TRBV9 and TRBJ1-1, with TRBD1 as a possible D gene (6 bases). V was pared by 3 bases and J by 1 base, with 13 bases between. CDR3 length: 15 residues. Germline CDR1 is SGDLS and CDR2 is YYNGEE. Here the CDR3 reads CASSALQGSNTEAFF. The CDR3 DNA reads as TGTGCCAGCAGCGCCCTACAGGGATCGAACACTGAAGCTTTCTTT.

For this clone: Compared with germline, one end of the junction differs, possibly owing to a read error. Other DNA sequences in this sample translate to the same CDR3. The V call is TRBV9, the J call TRBJ2-5; tentative D call: TRBD2 (6 bases). Looked up from germline, CDR1 is SGDLS and CDR2 is YYNGEE. There are 16 residues in the CDR3. As DNA, the CDR3 is TGTGCCAGCAGTGTAGGCTGGCGGGGTTTCCAAGAGACCCAGTACTTC. It specifies CASSVGWRGFQETQYF.

The V gene is TRBV18, the J gene TRBJ2-7; D is unclear. Per the germline V gene, CDR1 is KGHSH and CDR2 is LQKENI. Trimming removed 2 bases from V and 2 bases from J, with 7 bases in between. The CDR3 has 13 residues. CDR3 amino acids: CASSPRAAYEQYF. In DNA form, the CDR3 reads TGTGCCAGCTCACCAAGGGCGGCCTACGAGCAGTACTTC.

In DNA form, the CDR3 reads TGTGCCAGTAGTATTTATAGCGGGAGCTCCTACGAGCAGTACTTC. Translated, it gives CASSIYSGSSYEQYF. The rearrangement joins TRBV19 to TRBJ2-7, with 9 positions matching TRBD2. Germline V gene data show CDR1 as LNHDA and CDR2 as SQIVND (reference sequence). The CDR3 has 15 amino acids. V was clipped by 3 bases and J by 0 bases; unmatched bases: 3.

This clone was detected only once. This chain links TRBV30 with TRBJ2-3; 11 bases agree with TRBD2. There are 14 residues in the CDR3. V lost 5 bases, J lost 8 bases, and 9 bases stayed unmatched. Germline values: CDR1 GTSNPN, CDR2 SVGIG (reference sequence). CDR3 DNA sequence: TGTGCCTGGCGACTAGCGGGGACGCGGGGTACGCAGTATTTT. It encodes CAWRLAGTRGTQYF.

The chain combines TRBV7-2 with TRBJ2-5; D gene ambiguous. In germline, CDR1 is SGHTA, CDR2 FQGNSA. This CDR3 has 11 amino acids. V shed 0 bases and J shed 5 bases, with 1 base lying between them. The CDR3 nucleotides are TGTGCCAGCAGCTTAGCGGAGACCCAGTACTTC. Translating it yields CASSLAETQYF.

CDR3 in amino acids: CASSLGGTQYF. CDR3 sequence (DNA): TGTGCCAGCAGCTTGGGGGGGACCCAGTACTTC. The gene calls are TRBV5-4 and TRBJ2-5; D unclear. The CDR3 covers 11 residues. Germline assignment: CDR1 SGHNT and CDR2 YYREEE (reference sequence). Trimming pared 0 bases from V and 7 bases from J, leaving 4 bases between.

The CDR3 loop is CASSLDRGNEKLFF. The CDR3 DNA follows: TGTGCCAGCAGCTTAGATCGGGGTAATGAAAAACTGTTTTTT. J is TRBJ1-4 and V is TRBV7-2; D is uncertain. This CDR3 has 14 residues. V dropped 1 base and J dropped 4 bases, with 7 bases sitting between them. Per the germline V gene, CDR1 is SGHTA and CDR2 is FQGNSA.

This chain uses TRBV5-1 with TRBJ2-3, with TRBD2 as a possible D gene (6 bases). Germline CDR1 SGHRS, CDR2 YFSETQ. This CDR3 region has 13 residues. V lost 9 bases to trimming and J lost 2 bases, with 13 bases between them. The CDR3 sequence is CANPSGYTDTQYF. Written as DNA, the CDR3 is TGCGCCAACCCAAGCGGGTACACAGATACGCAGTATTTT.

This sequence joins TRBV12-5 and TRBJ2-1; 9 nucleotides match TRBD2. The germline CDR1 and CDR2 sequences are LGHNT and FRNRAP. V lost 0 bases to trimming and J lost 3 bases; unmatched junction nucleotides: 9. The CDR3 is 18 residues long. The CDR3: CASGLVPGLAGVYNEQFF. The CDR3 DNA reads TGTGCTAGTGGTTTGGTACCGGGTTTAGCGGGAGTCTACAATGAGCAGTTCTTC.

The chain couples TRBV6-1 to TRBJ2-5, with unresolved D. From germline, CDR1 is MNHNS and CDR2 SASEGT. The CDR3 sequence is 12 residues long. The germline V and J ends were trimmed by 4 bases and 1 base, with 4 bases remaining between them. CDR3 sequence: CASSVSQETQYF. The CDR3 region has the DNA TGTGCCAGCAGTGTCAGCCAAGAGACCCAGTACTTC.

The gene calls are TRBV18 and TRBJ1-2, with 9 nucleotides matching TRBD1. The germline gives CDR1 KGHSH, CDR2 LQKENI. CDR3 length: 16 residues. Unmatched junction bases numbered 12, after V lost 6 bases and J lost 4 bases. CDR3 coding DNA: TGTGCCAGCTCGGCCGACAGGGGGATAACCCGCTATGGCTACACCTTC. Translating it yields CASSADRGITRYGYTF.

V is TRBV7-2 and J is TRBJ1-1, with D possibly matching TRBD1 (5 bases). Between the trimmed V and J ends, which lost 0 bases and 7 bases, there was a span of 12 bases. This CDR3 comprises 14 residues. Germline V gene lookup returns CDR1 SGHTA and CDR2 FQGNSA. The CDR3 DNA reads as TGTGCCAGCAGCTTAGCGCTAAGAGGGGTTGAAGCTTTCTTT. Translating it yields CASSLALRGVEAFF.

CDR3 in DNA: TGCGCCAGCAGCCCCCGGTGGGGAATATCAGGACGGGACAATGAGCAGTTCTTC. Its protein product is CASSPRWGISGRDNEQFF. V gene TRBV4-1 combines with J gene TRBJ2-1; D is uncertain. Trimming pared 4 bases from V and 5 bases from J, leaving 24 bases between. Germline CDR1 and CDR2: MGHRA and YSYEKL. CDR3 length: 18 amino acids.

The chain uses TRBV28 and TRBJ1-5, with no clear D. The CDR3 contains 16 residues. CDR1 is MDHEN, CDR2 SYDVKM, per germline. V shed 2 bases and J shed 1 base, with 12 bases lying between them. CDR3 residues: CASSLGLGLSNQPQHF. CDR3 coding DNA: TGTGCCAGCAGTTTAGGGCTGGGGTTGAGCAATCAGCCCCAGCATTTT.

This clone was counted a few times. The V gene is TRBV19, the J gene TRBJ1-5, with D possibly TRBD1 on 5 matching bases. In germline, CDR1 is LNHDA, CDR2 SQIVND (reference sequence). Trimming removed 5 bases from V and 2 bases from J, with 10 bases in between. The CDR3 totals 14 residues. In nucleotides, the CDR3 is TGTGCCAGTAGTCAGACAGACCGCAATCAGCCCCAGCATTTT. Its protein is CASSQTDRNQPQHF. Variable domain in full (rest from reference TRBV19 and TRBJ1-5): DGGITQSPKYLFRKEGQNVTLSCEQNLNHDAMYWYRQDPGQGLRLIYYSQIVNDFQKGDIAEGYSVSREKKESFPLTVTSAQKNPTAFYLCASSQTDRNQPQHFGDGTRLSIL.

The chain is built from TRBV28 and TRBJ2-1, with D maybe TRBD2 (7 bases). Germline values: CDR1 MDHEN, CDR2 SYDVKM. The germline V and J ends were trimmed by 5 bases and 3 bases, with 11 bases remaining between them. CDR3 length: 14 amino acids. CDR3 sequence reads: CASSLGGVYNEQFF. CDR3 coding DNA: TGTGCCAGCAGTCTAGGGGGGGTCTACAATGAGCAGTTCTTC. Filled out from reference TRBV28 and TRBJ2-1, the complete variable domain reads DVKVTQSSRYLVKRTGEKVFLECVQDMDHENMFWYRQDPGLGLRLIYFSYDVKMKEKGDIPEGYSVSREKKERFSLILESASTNQTSMYLCASSLGGVYNEQFFGPGTRLTVL.

The gene calls are TRBV7-8 and TRBJ2-7; possible D gene TRBD1, 6 bases. Trimming took off 2 bases at V and 3 bases at J, with 14 bases between the two ends. This CDR3 has 15 residues. Germline V gene lookup returns CDR1 SGHVS and CDR2 FQNEAQ. Written as DNA, the CDR3 is TGTGCCAGCAGCTTAAGGTTGGACAGACACTACGAGCAGTACTTC. Translated: CASSLRLDRHYEQYF. The variable domain in full, completed from reference TRBV7-8 and TRBJ2-7, reads GAGVSQSPRYKVAKRGQDVALRCDPISGHVSLFWYQQALGQGPEFLTYFQNEAQLDKSGLPSDRFFAERPEGSVSTLKIQRTQQEDSAVYLCASSLRLDRHYEQYFGPGTRLTVT.

The chain employs TRBV27 and TRBJ1-5; D gene uncertain. Germline-derived CDR1 and CDR2 are MNHEY and SMNVEV (reference sequence). Trimming stripped 5 bases from V and 5 bases from J, with 19 bases between. The CDR3 is 16 amino acids. The CDR3 loop reads CASSMRGEIFDQPQHF. The CDR3 DNA follows: TGTGCCAGCAGTATGCGGGGTGAGATTTTTGATCAGCCCCAGCATTTT.

The chain has TRBV7-7 and TRBJ2-5, with TRBD2 matching 7 bases. The CDR3 has 15 residues. V shed 2 bases, J shed 5 bases, and the junction held 8 bases outside the gene matches. The V gene's germline CDR1 is SSHAT and CDR2 FNYEAQ (reference sequence). The CDR3 DNA reads TGTGCCAGCAGCTTAAGTTCCGGGGGGTCGGAGACCCAGTACTTC. It specifies CASSLSSGGSETQYF.

The CDR3 nucleotides are TGTGCCAGCAGCTTAGGACTAGCGGGGGGCTCTGGGGCCAACGTCCTGACTTTC. Residues: CASSLGLAGGSGANVLTF. The chain uses TRBV11-1 and TRBJ2-6, with 13 positions matching TRBD2. The J segment lost 0 bases and the V segment lost 1 base, leaving 0 bases of the junction unmatched. This CDR3 region has 18 residues. Germline assignment: CDR1 SGHAT and CDR2 FQDESV (reference sequence).

J is TRBJ1-4 and V is TRBV7-9; TRBD1 is a possible D gene (5 bases). CDR3 length: 15 residues. Germline assignment: CDR1 SEHNR and CDR2 FQNEAQ (reference sequence). The germline V and J ends were trimmed by 5 bases and 6 bases, with 16 bases remaining between them. The CDR3 protein is CASSLIQGADEKLFF. In nucleotides, the CDR3 is TGTGCCAGCAGCCTAATTCAGGGAGCGGATGAAAAACTGTTTTTT. Full variable domain (rest looked up from reference TRBV7-9 and TRBJ1-4): DTGVSQNPRHKITKRGQNVTFRCDPISEHNRLYWYRQTLGQGPEFLTYFQNEAQLEKSRLLSDRFSAERPKGSFSTLEIQRTEQGDSAMYLCASSLIQGADEKLFFGSGTQLSVL.

The chain uses TRBV5-8 and TRBJ1-1, with D maybe TRBD1 (5 bases). Germline V gene sequence: CDR1 SGHTS, CDR2 YDEGEE. This CDR3 is 15 amino acids long. Trimming shortened V by 3 bases and J by 1 base, and 13 bases separated the two germline ends. CDR3 protein: CASSWSRGGNTEAFF. The CDR3 bases are TGTGCCAGCAGCTGGTCCCGCGGGGGGAACACTGAAGCTTTCTTT. Full variable domain (rest looked up from reference TRBV5-8 and TRBJ1-1): EAGVTQSPTHLIKTRGQQATLRCSPISGHTSVYWYQQALGLGLQFLLWYDEGEERNRGNFPPRFSGRQFPNYSSELNVNALELEDSALYLCASSWSRGGNTEAFFGQGTRLTVV.

The V gene is TRBV5-1, the J gene TRBJ2-7; a possible D gene is TRBD1 (5 bases). V was pared by 0 bases and J by 2 bases, with 18 bases between. Germline values: CDR1 SGHRS, CDR2 YFSETQ. This CDR3 is 17 amino acids long. The DNA of the CDR3 is TGCGCCAGCAGCTTGGTCGGAAGGGGCGACCTAGCCTACGAGCAGTACTTC. Protein sequence: CASSLVGRGDLAYEQYF.

The genes are TRBV19 and TRBJ2-7; 9 bases match TRBD1. The V segment lost 5 bases and the J segment 4 bases; nucleotides outside the gene matches: 9. Germline V gene lookup returns CDR1 LNHDA and CDR2 SQIVND (reference sequence). The CDR3 spans 15 residues. Written as DNA, the CDR3 is TGTGCCAGTAGTCCCATCCGGACAGGGGAGTACGAGCAGTACTTC. Residues: CASSPIRTGEYEQYF.

V usage is TRBV30 and J usage is TRBJ2-7, with 9 bases that match TRBD1. Germline trimming cut 5 bases from V and 2 bases from J; bases unmatched to any gene: 4. The CDR3 consists of 13 residues. The germline V gene encodes CDR1 GTSNPN and CDR2 SVGIG (reference sequence). CDR3: CAWAGTGPYEQYF. The CDR3 DNA reads as TGTGCCTGGGCCGGGACAGGGCCCTACGAGCAGTACTTC.

The gene calls are TRBV2 and TRBJ1-2; 9 bases align to TRBD1. The V segment lost 1 base and the J segment 5 bases; nucleotides outside the gene matches: 2. This CDR3 has 14 amino acids. The germline V gene encodes CDR1 SNHLY and CDR2 FYNNEI. CDR3: CASSEEGQGYGYTF. The CDR3 coding sequence is TGTGCCAGCAGTGAAGAGGGACAGGGTTATGGCTACACCTTC.